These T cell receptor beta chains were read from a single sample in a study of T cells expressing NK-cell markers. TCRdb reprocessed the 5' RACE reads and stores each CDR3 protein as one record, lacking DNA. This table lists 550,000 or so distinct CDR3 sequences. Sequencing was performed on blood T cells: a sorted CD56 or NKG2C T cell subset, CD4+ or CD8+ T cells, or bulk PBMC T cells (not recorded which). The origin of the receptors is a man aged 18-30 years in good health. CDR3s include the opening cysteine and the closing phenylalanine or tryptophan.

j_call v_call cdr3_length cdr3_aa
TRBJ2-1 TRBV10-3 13 CAITAGGRNEQFF
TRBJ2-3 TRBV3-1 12 CASSPHGDTQYF
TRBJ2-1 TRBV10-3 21 CAISESTLPLAGIRSYNEQFF
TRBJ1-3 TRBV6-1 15 CASSADTGPGNTIYF
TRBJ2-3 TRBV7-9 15 CASSSPRDYTDTQYF
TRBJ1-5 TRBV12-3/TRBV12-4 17 CASGPTTRGYSNQPQHF
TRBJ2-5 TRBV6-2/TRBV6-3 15 CASSSKTKSQETQYF
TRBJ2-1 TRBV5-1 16 CASSLGWGGRYNEQFF
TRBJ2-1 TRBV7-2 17 CASSSTQTSGPYNEQFF
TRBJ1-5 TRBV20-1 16 CSARVQTDYSNQPQHF
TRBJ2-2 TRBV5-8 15 CASNPRQGNTGELFF
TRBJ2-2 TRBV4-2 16 CASSTATGRADGELFF
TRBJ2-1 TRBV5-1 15 CASSIGQTHPREQFF
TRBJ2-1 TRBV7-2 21 CASSLARRGPSGISSYNEQFF
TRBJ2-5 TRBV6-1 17 CASRPPWAGAHQETQYF
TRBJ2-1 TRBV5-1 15 CASSPTTARQGRSFF
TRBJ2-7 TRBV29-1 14 CSVDPGTVANEQYF
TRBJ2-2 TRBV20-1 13 CSAADRGGGELFF
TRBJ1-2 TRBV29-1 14 CSVEDGTDTYGYTF
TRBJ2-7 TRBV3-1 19 CASSQSFGLVAGGPYEQYF
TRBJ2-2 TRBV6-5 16 CASSYMGTQNTGELFF
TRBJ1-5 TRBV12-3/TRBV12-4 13 CASSVEEYQPQHF
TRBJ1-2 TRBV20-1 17 CSARSGGQSPIMVGYTF
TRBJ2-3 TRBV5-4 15 CASSLGPGVTDTQYF
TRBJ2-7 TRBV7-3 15 CASSLAGTGVYEQYF